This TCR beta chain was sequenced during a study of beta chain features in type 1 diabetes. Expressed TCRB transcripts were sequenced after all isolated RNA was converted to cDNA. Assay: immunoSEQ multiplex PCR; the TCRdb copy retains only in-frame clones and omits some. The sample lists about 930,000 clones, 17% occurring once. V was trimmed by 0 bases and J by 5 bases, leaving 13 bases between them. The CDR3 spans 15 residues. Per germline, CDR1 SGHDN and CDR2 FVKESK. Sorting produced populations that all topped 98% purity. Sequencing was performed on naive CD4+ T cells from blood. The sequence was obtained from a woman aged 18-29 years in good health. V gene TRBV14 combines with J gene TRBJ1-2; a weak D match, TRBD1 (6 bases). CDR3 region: CASSQDGDRKYGYTF. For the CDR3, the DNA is TGTGCCAGCAGCCAAGACGGCGACAGGAAGTATGGCTACACCTTC.